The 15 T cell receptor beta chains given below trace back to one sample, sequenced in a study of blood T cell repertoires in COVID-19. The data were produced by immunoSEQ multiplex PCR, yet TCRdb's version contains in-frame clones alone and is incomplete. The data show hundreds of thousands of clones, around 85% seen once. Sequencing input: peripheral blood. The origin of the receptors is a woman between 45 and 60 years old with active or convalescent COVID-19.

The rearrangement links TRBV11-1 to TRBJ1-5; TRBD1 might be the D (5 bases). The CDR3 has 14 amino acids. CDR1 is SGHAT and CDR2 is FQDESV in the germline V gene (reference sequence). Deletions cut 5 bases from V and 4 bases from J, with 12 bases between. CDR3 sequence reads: CASSAGPTNQPQHF. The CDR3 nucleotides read TGTGCCAGCAGCGCGGGACCGACTAATCAGCCCCAGCATTTT.

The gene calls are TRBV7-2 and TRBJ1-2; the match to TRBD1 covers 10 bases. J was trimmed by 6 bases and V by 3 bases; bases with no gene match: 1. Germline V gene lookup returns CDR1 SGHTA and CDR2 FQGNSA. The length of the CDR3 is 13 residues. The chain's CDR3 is CASSFGTGDGYTF. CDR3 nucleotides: TGTGCCAGCAGCTTTGGGACAGGGGATGGCTACACCTTC.

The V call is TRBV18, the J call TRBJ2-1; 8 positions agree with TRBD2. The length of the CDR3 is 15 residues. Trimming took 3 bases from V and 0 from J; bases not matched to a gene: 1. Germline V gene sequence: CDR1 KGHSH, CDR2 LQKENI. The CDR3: CASSPGTSSYNEQFF. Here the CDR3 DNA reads TGTGCCAGCTCACCCGGGACTAGCTCCTACAATGAGCAGTTCTTC. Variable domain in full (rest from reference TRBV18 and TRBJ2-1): NAGVMQNPRHLVRRRGQEARLRCSPMKGHSHVYWYRQLPEEGLKFMVYLQKENIIDESGMPKERFSAEFPKEGPSILRIQQVVRGDSAAYFCASSPGTSSYNEQFFGPGTRLTVL.

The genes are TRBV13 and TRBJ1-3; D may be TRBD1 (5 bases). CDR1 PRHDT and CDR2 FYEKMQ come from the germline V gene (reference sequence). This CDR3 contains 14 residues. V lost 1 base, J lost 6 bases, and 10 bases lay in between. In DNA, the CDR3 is TGTGCCAGCAGCTTAGCAGGGCCGGAAAACACCATATATTTT. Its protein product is CASSLAGPENTIYF.

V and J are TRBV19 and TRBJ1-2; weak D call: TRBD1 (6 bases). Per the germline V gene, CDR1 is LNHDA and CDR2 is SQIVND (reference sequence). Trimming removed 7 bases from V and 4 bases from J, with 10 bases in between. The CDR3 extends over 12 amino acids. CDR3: CASNPRGYGYTF. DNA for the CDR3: TGTGCCAGTAACCCCAGGGGCTATGGCTACACCTTC.

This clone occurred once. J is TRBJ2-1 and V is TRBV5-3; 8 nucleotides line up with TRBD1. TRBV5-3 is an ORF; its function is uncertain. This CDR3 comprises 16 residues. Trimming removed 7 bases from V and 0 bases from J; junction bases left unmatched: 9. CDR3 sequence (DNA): TGTGCCAGAGGCAGGGGGCTGCGGAACTCCTACAATGAGCAGTTCTTC. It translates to CARGRGLRNSYNEQFF.

This CDR3 reads CASSQATGTGELFF. The CDR3 region has the DNA TGTGCCAGTAGCCAAGCTACGGGCACCGGGGAGCTGTTTTTT. V is TRBV19 and J is TRBJ2-2, with D unresolved. The V end was cut by 6 bases, the J end by 4 bases, with 12 bases between. CDR1 LNHDA and CDR2 SQIVND come from the germline V gene (reference sequence). The CDR3 runs 14 residues.

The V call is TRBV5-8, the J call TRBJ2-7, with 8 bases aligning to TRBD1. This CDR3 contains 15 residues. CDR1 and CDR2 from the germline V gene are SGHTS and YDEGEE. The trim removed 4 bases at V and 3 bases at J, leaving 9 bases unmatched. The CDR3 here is CASSAGTGGLYEQYF. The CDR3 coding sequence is TGTGCCAGCAGCGCAGGGACAGGAGGACTCTACGAGCAGTACTTC.

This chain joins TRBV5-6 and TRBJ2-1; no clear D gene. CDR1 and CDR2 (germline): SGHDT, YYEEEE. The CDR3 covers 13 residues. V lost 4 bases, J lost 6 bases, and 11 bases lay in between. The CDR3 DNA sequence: TGTGCCAGCAGCCCCCTGAGACTCAATGAGCAGTTCTTC. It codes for CASSPLRLNEQFF.

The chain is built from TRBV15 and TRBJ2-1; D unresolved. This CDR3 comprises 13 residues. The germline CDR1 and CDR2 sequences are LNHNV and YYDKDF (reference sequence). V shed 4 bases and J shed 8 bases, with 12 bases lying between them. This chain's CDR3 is CATSTRLAHEQFF. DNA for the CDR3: TGTGCCACCAGCACACGACTGGCACATGAGCAGTTCTTC.

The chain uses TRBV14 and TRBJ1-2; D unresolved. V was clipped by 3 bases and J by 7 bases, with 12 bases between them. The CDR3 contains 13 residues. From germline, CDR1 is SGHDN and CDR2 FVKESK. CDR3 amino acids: CASSHHVRGGYTF. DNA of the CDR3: TGTGCCAGCAGCCACCACGTACGAGGTGGCTACACCTTC.

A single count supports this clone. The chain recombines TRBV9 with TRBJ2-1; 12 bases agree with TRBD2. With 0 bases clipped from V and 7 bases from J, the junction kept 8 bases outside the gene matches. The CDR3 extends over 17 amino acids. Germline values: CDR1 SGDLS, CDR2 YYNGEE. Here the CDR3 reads CASSVGVGTSGRNEQFF. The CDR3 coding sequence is TGTGCCAGCAGCGTAGGGGTGGGGACTAGCGGGCGAAATGAGCAGTTCTTC.

The CDR3 spells CATAAGVGGNQPQHF. CDR3 DNA sequence: TGTGCCACGGCGGCGGGGGTGGGCGGCAATCAGCCCCAGCATTTT. The chain combines TRBV24-1 with TRBJ1-5; tentatively, D is TRBD1 (5 bases). Germline V gene sequence: CDR1 KGHDR, CDR2 SFDVKD. This CDR3 is 15 amino acids long. Trimming cost V 10 bases and J 2 bases, with 17 bases left between them.

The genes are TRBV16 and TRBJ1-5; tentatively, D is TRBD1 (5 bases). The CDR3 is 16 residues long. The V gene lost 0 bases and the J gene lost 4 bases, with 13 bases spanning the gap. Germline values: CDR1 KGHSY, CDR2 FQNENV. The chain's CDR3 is CASSQSTSGGNQPQHF. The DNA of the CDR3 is TGTGCCAGCAGCCAATCGACTTCCGGGGGGAATCAGCCCCAGCATTTT.

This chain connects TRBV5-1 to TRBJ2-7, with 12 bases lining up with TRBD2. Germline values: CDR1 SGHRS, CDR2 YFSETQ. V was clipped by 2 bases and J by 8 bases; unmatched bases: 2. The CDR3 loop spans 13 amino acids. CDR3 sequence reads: CASSLLAGGQQYF. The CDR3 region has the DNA TGCGCCAGCAGCTTACTAGCGGGAGGTCAGCAGTACTTC.